This T cell receptor (beta chain) stems from a study of blood T cell repertoires in COVID-19. The overall study: Italy, Spain and the United States were the sources of the convalescent and acute COVID-19 samples. From T cells, B-cell-depleted T cells, or PBMCs came the material, which was cDNA or gDNA.

Authors' data handling: Reference gene primer amplification yielded estimated nucleated cell counts. Clones were sequenced by immunoSEQ multiplex PCR, and TCRdb holds only the in-frame ones, with some missing. V and J calls plus clone size are reproduced from that table; the DNA served to infer D and trimming. The sample yields fewer than 250,000 clones, around 90% seen once. The V end lost 7 bases, the J end lost 2 bases, and 12 bases lay between the germline ends. This CDR3 comprises 14 residues. The germline gives CDR1 LNHDA, CDR2 SQIVND (reference sequence). V usage is TRBV19 and J usage is TRBJ1-5; D unclear. This receptor was obtained from a young man with COVID-19, enrolled during active disease. The specimen sequenced was peripheral blood. The chain's CDR3 is CASNPTGGNQPQHF. CDR3 DNA sequence: TGTGCCAGTAACCCAACCGGGGGCAATCAGCCCCAGCATTTT.